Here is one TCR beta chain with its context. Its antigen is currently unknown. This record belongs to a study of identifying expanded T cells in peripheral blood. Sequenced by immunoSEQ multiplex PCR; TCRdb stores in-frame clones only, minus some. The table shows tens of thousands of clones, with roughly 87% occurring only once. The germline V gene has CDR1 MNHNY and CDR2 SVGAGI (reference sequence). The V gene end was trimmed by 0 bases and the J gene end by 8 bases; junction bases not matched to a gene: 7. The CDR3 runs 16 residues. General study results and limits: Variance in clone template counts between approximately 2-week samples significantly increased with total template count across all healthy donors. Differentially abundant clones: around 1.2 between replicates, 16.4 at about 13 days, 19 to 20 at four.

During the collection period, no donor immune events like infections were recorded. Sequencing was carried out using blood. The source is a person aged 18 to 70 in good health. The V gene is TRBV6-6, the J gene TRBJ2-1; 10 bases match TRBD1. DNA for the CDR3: TGTGCCAGCAGTTACTCGAGGACAGGGGGGTCCCATGAGCAGTTCTTC. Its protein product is CASSYSRTGGSHEQFF.